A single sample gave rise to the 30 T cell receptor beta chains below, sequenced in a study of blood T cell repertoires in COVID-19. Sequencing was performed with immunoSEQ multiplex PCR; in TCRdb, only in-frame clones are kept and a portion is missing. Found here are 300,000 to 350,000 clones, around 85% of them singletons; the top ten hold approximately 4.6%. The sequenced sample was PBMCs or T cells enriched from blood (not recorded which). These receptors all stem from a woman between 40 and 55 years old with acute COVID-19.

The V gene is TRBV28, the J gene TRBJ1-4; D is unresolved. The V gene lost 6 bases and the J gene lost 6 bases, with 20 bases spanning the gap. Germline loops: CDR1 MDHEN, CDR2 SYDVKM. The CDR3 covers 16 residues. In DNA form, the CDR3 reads TGTGCCAGCAGACGTATCGGGAGGGTGGGGTATGAAAAACTGTTTTTT. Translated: CASRRIGRVGYEKLFF.

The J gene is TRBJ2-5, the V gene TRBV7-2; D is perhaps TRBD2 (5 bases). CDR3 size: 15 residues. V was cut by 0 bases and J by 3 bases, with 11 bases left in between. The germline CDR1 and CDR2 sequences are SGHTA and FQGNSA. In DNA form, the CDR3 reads TGTGCCAGCAGCTTAGCCGGGATCTCAGAAGAGACCCAGTACTTC. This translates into CASSLAGISEETQYF.

CDR3 bases: TGCAGTGCTCGGGGGAACACTGAAGCTTTCTTT. Its translation is CSARGNTEAFF. V usage is TRBV20-1 and J usage is TRBJ1-1, with no clear D. The CDR3 is 11 amino acids. CDR1 DFQATT and CDR2 SNEGSKA come from the germline V gene (reference sequence). Trimming pared 5 bases from V and 1 base from J, leaving 5 bases between.

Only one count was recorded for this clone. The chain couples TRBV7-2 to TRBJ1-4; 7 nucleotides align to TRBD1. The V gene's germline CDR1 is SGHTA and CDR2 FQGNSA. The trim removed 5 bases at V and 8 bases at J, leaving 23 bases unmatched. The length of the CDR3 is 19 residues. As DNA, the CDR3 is TGTGCCAGCAGCAGAAAAGGGACAGACGATTTAAGGGCAGGGGAAAAACTGTTTTTT. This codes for CASSRKGTDDLRAGEKLFF.

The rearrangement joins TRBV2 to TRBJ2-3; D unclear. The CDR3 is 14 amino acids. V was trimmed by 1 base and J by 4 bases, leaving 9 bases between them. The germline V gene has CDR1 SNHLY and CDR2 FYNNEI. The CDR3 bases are TGTGCCAGCAGTGAAGGGGCTCGCCCAGATACGCAGTATTTT. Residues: CASSEGARPDTQYF.

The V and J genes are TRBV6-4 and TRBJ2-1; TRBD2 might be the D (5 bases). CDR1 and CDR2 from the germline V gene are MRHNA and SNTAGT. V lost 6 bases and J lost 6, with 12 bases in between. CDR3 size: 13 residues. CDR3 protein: CASSLDSLNEQFF. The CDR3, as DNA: TGTGCCAGCAGCCTGGACTCCCTCAATGAGCAGTTCTTC.

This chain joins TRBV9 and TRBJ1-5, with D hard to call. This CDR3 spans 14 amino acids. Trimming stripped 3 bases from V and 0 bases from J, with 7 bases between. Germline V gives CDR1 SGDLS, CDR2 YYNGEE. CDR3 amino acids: CASSGDFSNQPQHF. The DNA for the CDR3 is TGTGCCAGCAGCGGAGATTTTAGCAATCAGCCCCAGCATTTT.

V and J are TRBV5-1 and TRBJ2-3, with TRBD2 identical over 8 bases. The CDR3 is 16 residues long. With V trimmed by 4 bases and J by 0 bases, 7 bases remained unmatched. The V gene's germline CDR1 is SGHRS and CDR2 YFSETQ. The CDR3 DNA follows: TGCGCCAGCAGCCTACCGACTAGCGAGAGCACAGATACGCAGTATTTT. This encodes CASSLPTSESTDTQYF.

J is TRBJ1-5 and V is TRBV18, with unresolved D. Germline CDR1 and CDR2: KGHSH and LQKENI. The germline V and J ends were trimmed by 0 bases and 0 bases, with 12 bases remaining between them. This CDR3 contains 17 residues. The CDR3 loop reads CASSPPFAGNSNQPQHF. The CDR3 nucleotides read TGTGCCAGCTCACCACCCTTTGCGGGTAATAGCAATCAGCCCCAGCATTTT.

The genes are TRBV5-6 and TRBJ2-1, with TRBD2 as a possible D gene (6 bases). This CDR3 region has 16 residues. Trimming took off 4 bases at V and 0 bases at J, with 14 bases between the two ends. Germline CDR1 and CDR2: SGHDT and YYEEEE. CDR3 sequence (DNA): TGTGCCAGCAGCCTATCAGCGGGCCTCTCCTACAATGAGCAGTTCTTC. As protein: CASSLSAGLSYNEQFF.

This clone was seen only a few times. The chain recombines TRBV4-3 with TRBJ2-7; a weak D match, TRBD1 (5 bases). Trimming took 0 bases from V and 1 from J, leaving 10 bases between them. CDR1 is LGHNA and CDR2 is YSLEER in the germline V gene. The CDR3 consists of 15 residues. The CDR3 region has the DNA TGCGCCAGCAGCCAAGAAAACCGACAGTCCTACGAGCAGTACTTC. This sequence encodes CASSQENRQSYEQYF.

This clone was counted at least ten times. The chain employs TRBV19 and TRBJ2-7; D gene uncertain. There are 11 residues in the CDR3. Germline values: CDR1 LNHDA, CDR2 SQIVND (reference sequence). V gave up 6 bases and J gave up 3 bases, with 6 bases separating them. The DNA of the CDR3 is TGTGCCAGTAGCACGGGCTACGAGCAGTACTTC. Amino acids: CASSTGYEQYF.

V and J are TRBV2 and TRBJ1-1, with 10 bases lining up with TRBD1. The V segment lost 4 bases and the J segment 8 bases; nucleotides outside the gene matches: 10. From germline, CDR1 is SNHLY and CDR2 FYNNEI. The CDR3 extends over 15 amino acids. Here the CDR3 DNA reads TGTGCCAGCAGTGTGGGGACAGGGGTTAGGAGAGAAGCTTTCTTT. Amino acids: CASSVGTGVRREAFF.

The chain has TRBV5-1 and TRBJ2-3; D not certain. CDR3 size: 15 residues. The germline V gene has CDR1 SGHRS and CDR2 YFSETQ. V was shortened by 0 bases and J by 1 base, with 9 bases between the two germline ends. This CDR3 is CASSLGEFGTDTQYF. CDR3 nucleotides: TGCGCCAGCAGCTTGGGAGAATTTGGCACAGATACGCAGTATTTT.

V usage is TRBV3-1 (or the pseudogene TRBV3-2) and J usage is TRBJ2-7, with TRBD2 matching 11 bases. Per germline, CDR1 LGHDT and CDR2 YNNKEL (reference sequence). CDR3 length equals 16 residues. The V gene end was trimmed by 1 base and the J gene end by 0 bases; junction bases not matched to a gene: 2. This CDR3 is CASSQGLAGTSYEQYF. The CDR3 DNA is TGTGCCAGCAGCCAAGGACTAGCGGGGACCTCCTACGAGCAGTACTTC.

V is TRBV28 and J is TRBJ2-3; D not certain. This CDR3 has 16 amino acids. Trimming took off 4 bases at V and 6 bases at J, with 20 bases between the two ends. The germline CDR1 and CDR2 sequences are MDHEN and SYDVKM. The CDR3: CASSSALRVLVDTQYF. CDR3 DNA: TGTGCCAGCAGTTCCGCCCTCCGGGTCCTCGTGGATACGCAGTATTTT.

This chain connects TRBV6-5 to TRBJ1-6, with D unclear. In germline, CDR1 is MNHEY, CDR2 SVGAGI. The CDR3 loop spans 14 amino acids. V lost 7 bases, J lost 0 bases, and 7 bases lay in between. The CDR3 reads CASTRSSYNSPLHF. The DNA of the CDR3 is TGTGCCAGCACGAGGAGCTCCTATAATTCACCCCTCCACTTT.

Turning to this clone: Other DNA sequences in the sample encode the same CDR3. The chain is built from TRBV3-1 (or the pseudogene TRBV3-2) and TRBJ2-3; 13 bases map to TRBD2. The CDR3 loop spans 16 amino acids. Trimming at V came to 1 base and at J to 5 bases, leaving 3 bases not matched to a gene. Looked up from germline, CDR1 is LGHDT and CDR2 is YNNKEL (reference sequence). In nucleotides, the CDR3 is TGTGCCAGCAGCCAAGGGACTAGCGGGAGAATAGATACGCAGTATTTT. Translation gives CASSQGTSGRIDTQYF.

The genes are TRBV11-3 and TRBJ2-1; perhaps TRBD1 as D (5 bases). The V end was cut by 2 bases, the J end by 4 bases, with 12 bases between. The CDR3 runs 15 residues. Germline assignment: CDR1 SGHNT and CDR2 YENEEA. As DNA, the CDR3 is TGTGCCAGCAGCTTACAGGGTGTTGGTTACAATGAGCAGTTCTTC. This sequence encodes CASSLQGVGYNEQFF.

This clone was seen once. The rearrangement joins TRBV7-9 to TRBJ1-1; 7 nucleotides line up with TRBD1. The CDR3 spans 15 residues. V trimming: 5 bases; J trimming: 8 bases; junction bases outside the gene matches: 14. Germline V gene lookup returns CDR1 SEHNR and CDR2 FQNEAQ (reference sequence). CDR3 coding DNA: TGTGCCAGCAGCGCCCGGGACAGCGGTTCCCCGGAAGCTTTCTTT. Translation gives CASSARDSGSPEAFF.

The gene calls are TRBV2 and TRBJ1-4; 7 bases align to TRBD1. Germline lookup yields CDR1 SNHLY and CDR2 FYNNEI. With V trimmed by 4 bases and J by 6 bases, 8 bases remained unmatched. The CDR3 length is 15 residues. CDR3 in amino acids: CASSVRAGGDEKLFF. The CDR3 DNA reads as TGTGCCAGCAGTGTAAGGGCAGGGGGAGATGAAAAACTGTTTTTT. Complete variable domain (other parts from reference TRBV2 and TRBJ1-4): EPEVTQTPSHQVTQMGQEVILRCVPISNHLYFYWYRQILGQKVEFLVSFYNNEISEKSEIFDDQFSVERPDGSNFTLKIRSTKLEDSAMYFCASSVRAGGDEKLFFGSGTQLSVL.

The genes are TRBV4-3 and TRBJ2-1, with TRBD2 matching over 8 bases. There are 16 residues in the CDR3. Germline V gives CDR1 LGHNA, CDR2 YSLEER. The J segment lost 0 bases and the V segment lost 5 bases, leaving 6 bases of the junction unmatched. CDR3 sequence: CASSSSGYSSYNEQFF. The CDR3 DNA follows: TGCGCCAGCAGCTCTAGCGGGTATTCCTCCTACAATGAGCAGTTCTTC.

The CDR3 DNA is TGTGCCAGCAGTACGAATACAGGGCGGGACACTGAAGCTTTCTTT. Amino acids: CASSTNTGRDTEAFF. V is TRBV28 and J is TRBJ1-1; weak D call: TRBD1 (6 bases). The CDR3 length is 15 residues. Germline values: CDR1 MDHEN, CDR2 SYDVKM. V dropped 5 bases and J dropped 3 bases, with 16 bases sitting between them.

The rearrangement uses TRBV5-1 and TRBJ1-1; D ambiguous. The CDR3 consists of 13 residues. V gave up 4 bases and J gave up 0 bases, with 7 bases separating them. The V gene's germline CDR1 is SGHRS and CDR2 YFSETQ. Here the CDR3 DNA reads TGCGCCAGCAGCAGGGAGATGAACACTGAAGCTTTCTTT. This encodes CASSREMNTEAFF.

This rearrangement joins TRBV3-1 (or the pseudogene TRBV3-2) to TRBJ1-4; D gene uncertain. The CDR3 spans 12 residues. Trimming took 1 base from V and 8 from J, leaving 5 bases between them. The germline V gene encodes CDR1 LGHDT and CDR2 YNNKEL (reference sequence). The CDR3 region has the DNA TGTGCCAGCAGCCAAGGGGCCGAAAAACTGTTTTTT. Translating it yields CASSQGAEKLFF.

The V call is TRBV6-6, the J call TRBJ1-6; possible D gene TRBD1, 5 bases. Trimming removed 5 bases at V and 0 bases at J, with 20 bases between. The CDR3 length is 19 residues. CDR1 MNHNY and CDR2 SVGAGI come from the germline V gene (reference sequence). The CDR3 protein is CASSRGAQRFISYNSPLHF. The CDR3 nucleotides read TGTGCCAGCAGTCGAGGGGCTCAGCGCTTCATCTCCTATAATTCACCCCTCCACTTT.

CDR3 loop: CASSLGQAYSGANVLTF. The CDR3, as DNA: TGTGCCAGCAGCCTGGGACAGGCGTACTCTGGGGCCAACGTCCTGACTTTC. The rearrangement joins TRBV5-4 to TRBJ2-6; 8 nucleotides line up with TRBD1. The CDR3 contains 17 residues. Germline trimming cut 4 bases from V and 0 bases from J; bases unmatched to any gene: 6. Germline V lookup: CDR1 SGHNT, CDR2 YYREEE (reference sequence).

The CDR3 region has the DNA TGTGCCAGCAGCTTGCAGGGCAGCACAGATACGCAGTATTTT. As protein: CASSLQGSTDTQYF. The rearrangement joins TRBV7-9 to TRBJ2-3, with TRBD1 as a possible D gene (5 bases). This CDR3 has 14 amino acids. Germline V gene lookup returns CDR1 SEHNR and CDR2 FQNEAQ (reference sequence). Trimming left V 3 bases short and J 0 bases short, with 7 bases between. Combining the CDR3 with reference TRBV7-9 and TRBJ2-3 gives the whole variable domain DTGVSQNPRHKITKRGQNVTFRCDPISEHNRLYWYRQTLGQGPEFLTYFQNEAQLEKSRLLSDRFSAERPKGSFSTLEIQRTEQGDSAMYLCASSLQGSTDTQYFGPGTRLTVL.

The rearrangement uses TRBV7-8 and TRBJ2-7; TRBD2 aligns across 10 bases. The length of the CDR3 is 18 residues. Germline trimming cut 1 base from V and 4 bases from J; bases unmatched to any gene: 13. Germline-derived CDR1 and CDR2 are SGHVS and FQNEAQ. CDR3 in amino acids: CASSLVSASGSLFYEQYF. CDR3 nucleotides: TGTGCCAGCAGCTTAGTAAGCGCTAGCGGGAGCTTATTTTACGAGCAGTACTTC.

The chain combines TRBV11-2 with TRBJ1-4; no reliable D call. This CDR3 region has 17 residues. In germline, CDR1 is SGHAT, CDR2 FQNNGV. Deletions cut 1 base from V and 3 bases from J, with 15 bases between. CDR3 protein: CASSLGGRGSANEKLFF. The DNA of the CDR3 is TGTGCCAGCAGCTTAGGGGGTCGCGGGAGCGCTAATGAAAAACTGTTTTTT.